A single sample is the source of the 20 T cell receptor beta chains below, sequenced in a study of vaccination and CD4 T cells after COVID-19. Time point indicated: late sampling 161 to 241 days after vaccination in a few convalescent patients. Treatment specified: approximately 9-day PBMC culture with coronavirus spike peptide pools or control peptides (ViraFEST assay). For these TCRs, the target antigens are not known. Oncomine TCR Beta short-read sequencing was applied to DNA from cultured CD4+ T cells. From the PCR reads, TCRdb called clonotypes with MiXCR, one entry per CDR3 protein. This sample has 20,000 to 25,000 distinct CDR3 sequences, with over 40% found just once. This specimen was CD4+ T cells from blood, cultured in vitro, taken about 7 months after SARS-CoV-2 vaccination. These receptors were obtained from a human donor who had recovered from COVID-19.

A remark on this clonotype: At one boundary the junction diverges from the germline segment, which might be a read error. The J gene is TRBJ2-5, the V gene TRBV20-1; D not certain. The CDR3 consists of 14 residues. The germline V gene encodes CDR1 DFQATT and CDR2 SNEGSKA (reference sequence). The chain's CDR3 is CSARDQLQQETQYF. The CDR3 DNA sequence: TGCAGTGCTCGAGACCAACTCCAACAAGAGACCCAGTACTTC.

In this sample, this clonotype turned up once. J is TRBJ1-5 and V is TRBV28; no definite D call. Between the trimmed V and J ends, which lost 4 bases and 1 base, there was a span of 11 bases. CDR1 MDHEN and CDR2 SYDVKM come from the germline V gene. The CDR3 sequence is 15 residues long. The CDR3 nucleotides read TGTGCCAGCAGTTCCATTCGACGGAGCAATCAGCCCCAGCATTTT. Residues: CASSSIRRSNQPQHF.

The chain recombines TRBV7-6 with TRBJ2-3; D unresolved. CDR1 SGHVS and CDR2 FNYEAQ come from the germline V gene. This CDR3 contains 14 residues. V was trimmed by 2 bases and J by 4 bases, leaving 10 bases between them. CDR3 amino acids: CASSLTHSADTQYF. CDR3 nucleotide sequence: TGTGCCAGCAGCTTAACCCATAGTGCAGATACGCAGTATTTT.

The table lists this clonotype with a few counts. The chain links TRBV5-4 to TRBJ1-2; the D is unclear. Germline assignment: CDR1 SGHNT and CDR2 YYREEE (reference sequence). The CDR3 runs to 13 residues. Trimming took 1 base from V and 4 from J, leaving 8 bases between them. The CDR3 reads CASSLSEPYGYTF. The DNA of the CDR3 is TGTGCCAGCAGCTTGTCAGAACCCTATGGCTACACCTTC.

Only a few counts were recorded for this clonotype. V and J are TRBV27 and TRBJ2-5, with unresolved D. The CDR3 runs 13 residues. Trimming shortened V by 2 bases and J by 1 base, and 5 bases separated the two germline ends. Germline-derived CDR1 and CDR2 are MNHEY and SMNVEV (reference sequence). As DNA, the CDR3 is TGTGCCAGCAGTTTAGGGTTCCAAGAGACCCAGTACTTC. This gives the protein CASSLGFQETQYF.

This clonotype was counted between two and nine times. Germline and junction disagree at one end, which may indicate a read error. The V call is TRBV7-8, the J call TRBJ2-5; TRBD2 might be the D (6 bases). The CDR3 totals 17 residues. Germline lookup yields CDR1 SGHVS and CDR2 FQNEAQ. CDR3 sequence: CASRLGRVRGKQETQYF. In DNA, the CDR3 is TGTGCCAGCAGATTAGGTCGGGTACGGGGGAAGCAAGAGACCCAGTACTTC.

To note about this clonotype: One junction end disagrees with the germline gene, perhaps due to a read error. This chain links TRBV6-4 with TRBJ2-5; D gene ambiguous. Germline lookup yields CDR1 MRHNA and CDR2 SNTAGT. The CDR3 has 15 residues. The CDR3 here is CASSYSRLAKETQYF. The DNA for the CDR3 is TGTGCCAGCAGTTACTCGAGATTGGCTAAAGAGACCCAGTACTTC.

In this sample, this clonotype turned up a few times. This chain joins TRBV7-9 and TRBJ2-5, with 13 bases matching TRBD2. The CDR3 is 16 amino acids. With 5 bases clipped from V and 1 base from J, the junction kept 4 bases outside the gene matches. Germline assignment: CDR1 SEHNR and CDR2 FQNEAQ (reference sequence). The CDR3 region has the DNA TGTGCCAGCAGCCCCAGGACTAGCGGGAGCCAAGAGACCCAGTACTTC. Its translation: CASSPRTSGSQETQYF.

This clonotype was observed a handful of times. The CDR3 reads CSAPPKGYSGANVLTF. The CDR3 nucleotides are TGCAGTGCTCCTCCCAAGGGGTACTCTGGGGCCAACGTCCTGACTTTC. The V call is TRBV20-1, the J call TRBJ2-6; tentatively, D is TRBD1 (5 bases). Deletions cut 5 bases from V and 0 bases from J, with 14 bases between. The CDR3 consists of 16 residues. CDR1 DFQATT and CDR2 SNEGSKA come from the germline V gene (reference sequence).

This clonotype was counted a few times. The rearrangement uses TRBV7-2 and TRBJ1-1, with a possible D match to TRBD1 (5 bases). This CDR3 spans 13 amino acids. Trimming stripped 4 bases from V and 4 bases from J, with 10 bases between. The germline gives CDR1 SGHTA, CDR2 FQGNSA. Here the CDR3 DNA reads TGTGCCAGCAGCTGGGGGGGGAGCACTGAAGCTTTCTTT. It codes for CASSWGGSTEAFF.

The rearrangement uses TRBV6-5 and TRBJ2-1; D unclear. V lost 1 base and J lost 6, with 10 bases in between. Germline CDR1 and CDR2: MNHEY and SVGAGI. The CDR3 sequence is 14 residues long. Here the CDR3 reads CASSYLAGTNEQFF. In DNA form, the CDR3 reads TGTGCCAGCAGTTACTTGGCAGGTACCAATGAGCAGTTCTTC.

V is TRBV20-1 and J is TRBJ2-5; a weak D match, TRBD2 (5 bases). The V gene's germline CDR1 is DFQATT and CDR2 SNEGSKA (reference sequence). This CDR3 is 14 amino acids long. V lost 3 bases and J lost 2, with 13 bases in between. The CDR3 DNA sequence: TGCAGTGCTAGCATAGCGAACCCGCAAGAGACCCAGTACTTC. Translating it yields CSASIANPQETQYF.

This chain joins TRBV6-1 and TRBJ2-5; D is perhaps TRBD1 (5 bases). Germline assignment: CDR1 MNHNS and CDR2 SASEGT. The CDR3 runs 16 residues. V was shortened by 6 bases and J by 1 base, with 18 bases between the two germline ends. The chain's CDR3 is CASSPLQGVVQETQYF. The CDR3 DNA reads TGTGCCAGCAGCCCTTTGCAGGGCGTAGTCCAAGAGACCCAGTACTTC.

J is TRBJ2-7 and V is TRBV5-8, with D possibly TRBD2 on 5 matching bases. CDR1 and CDR2 from the germline V gene are SGHTS and YDEGEE. Trimming took off 0 bases at V and 2 bases at J, with 12 bases between the two ends. The CDR3 has 15 residues. The CDR3 region has the DNA TGTGCCAGCAGCTTGGGTGCGGGTTCGGCCTACGAGCAGTACTTC. It translates to CASSLGAGSAYEQYF. Supplemented by reference TRBV5-8 and TRBJ2-7, the full variable domain reads EAGVTQSPTHLIKTRGQQATLRCSPISGHTSVYWYQQALGLGLQFLLWYDEGEERNRGNFPPRFSGRQFPNYSSELNVNALELEDSALYLCASSLGAGSAYEQYFGPGTRLTVT.

The gene calls are TRBV6-5 and TRBJ2-3; 7 bases match TRBD2. The germline V gene has CDR1 MNHEY and CDR2 SVGAGI. This CDR3 is built from 16 residues. The V segment lost 2 bases and the J segment 2 bases; nucleotides outside the gene matches: 7. The chain's CDR3 is CASSYDLSGITDTQYF. The CDR3 nucleotides are TGTGCCAGCAGTTACGACCTGAGCGGGATCACAGATACGCAGTATTTT.

This clonotype was counted only a few times. The rearrangement joins TRBV18 to TRBJ1-1; D unclear. Between the trimmed V and J ends, which lost 5 bases and 7 bases, there was a span of 8 bases. The CDR3 runs 11 residues. The germline gives CDR1 KGHSH, CDR2 LQKENI. The CDR3 is CASSASLEAFF. The CDR3 region has the DNA TGTGCCAGCTCAGCCTCACTTGAAGCTTTCTTT.

Only a few counts were recorded for this clonotype. The genes are TRBV2 and TRBJ2-5; either TRBD1 or TRBD2 may fit D (5 bases each). Trimming removed 8 bases at V and 2 bases at J, with 15 bases between. The CDR3 extends over 14 amino acids. Germline-derived CDR1 and CDR2 are SNHLY and FYNNEI. Written as DNA, the CDR3 is TGTGCCAGCGGGGGACGTGGAACACAAGAGACCCAGTACTTC. Encoded protein: CASGGRGTQETQYF.

The rearrangement joins TRBV25-1 to TRBJ2-5; 7 nucleotides align to TRBD1. CDR1 MGHDK and CDR2 SYGVNS come from the germline V gene. The CDR3 spans 17 residues. V lost 2 bases, J lost 5 bases, and 14 bases stayed unmatched. In DNA, the CDR3 is TGTGCCAGCAGTGAAATGTTTCGGACAGGCGGTTGGGAGACCCAGTACTTC. Residues: CASSEMFRTGGWETQYF.

The chain uses TRBV6-1 and TRBJ2-3; no reliable D call. CDR3 length equals 13 residues. The ends were cut back, 6 bases at V and 1 base at J, with 8 bases in the middle. Germline V gene lookup returns CDR1 MNHNS and CDR2 SASEGT. The CDR3 nucleotides are TGTGCCAGCAGGCAAACAGGCACAGATACGCAGTATTTT. Amino acids: CASRQTGTDTQYF.

The V call is TRBV28, the J call TRBJ1-6, with 7 nucleotides matching TRBD1. Germline V gene lookup returns CDR1 MDHEN and CDR2 SYDVKM. Trimming removed 2 bases from V and 10 bases from J; junction bases left unmatched: 2. The CDR3 sequence is 13 residues long. The CDR3 reads CASSLQGGSPLHF. The CDR3 bases are TGTGCCAGCAGTTTACAGGGGGGATCACCCCTCCACTTT.